Many counts were recorded for the clone carrying this T cell receptor beta chain. The antigen is undetermined. The sample originates from a study of T cells in Graves' hyperthyroidism and ophthalmopathy. Overall study findings and caveats: Also found in blood were most expanded thyroid clonotypes above 0.001. In validation, the model predicted ophthalmopathy. These predictions came a median approximately six months before onset.

Aged 18 to 65, the patients had hyperthyroidism that was newly diagnosed and had lasted under 2 months. V lost 6 bases and J 1 base, leaving 12 bases between the germline ends. Germline V CDR1 and CDR2: MNHEY, SVGAGI. The CDR3 runs 14 residues. It was RNA transcripts that yielded the amplified TCR beta CDR3 regions. The study used the HTBI primer set for a first-round RT-PCR of the TCR CDR3. One entry per CDR3 protein results from TCRdb running MiXCR on the multiplex PCR reads. The sample includes a few hundred thousand distinct CDR3 sequences, approximately 19% seen only once; the top ten take 3% to 4%.

The TCR was taken from a woman aged 18-30 years with Graves' hyperthyroidism. Sequenced: blood. The chain is built from TRBV6-5 and TRBJ2-5; perhaps TRBD1 as D (5 bases). As DNA, the CDR3 is TGTGCCAGCAGCCGGAGTGGGGCCCAAGAGACCCAGTACTTC. Translating it yields CASSRSGAQETQYF.